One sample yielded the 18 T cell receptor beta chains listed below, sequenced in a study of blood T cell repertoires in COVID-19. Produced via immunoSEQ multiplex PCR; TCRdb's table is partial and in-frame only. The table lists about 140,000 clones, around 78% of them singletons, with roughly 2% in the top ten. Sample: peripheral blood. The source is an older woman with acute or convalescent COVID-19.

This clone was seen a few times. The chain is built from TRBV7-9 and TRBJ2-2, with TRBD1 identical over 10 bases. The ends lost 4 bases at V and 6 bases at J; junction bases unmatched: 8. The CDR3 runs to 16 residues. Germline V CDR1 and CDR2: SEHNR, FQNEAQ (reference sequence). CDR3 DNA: TGTGCCAGCAGCTCCGGACAGGGGGTTAACGCCGGGGAGCTGTTTTTT. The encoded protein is CASSSGQGVNAGELFF.

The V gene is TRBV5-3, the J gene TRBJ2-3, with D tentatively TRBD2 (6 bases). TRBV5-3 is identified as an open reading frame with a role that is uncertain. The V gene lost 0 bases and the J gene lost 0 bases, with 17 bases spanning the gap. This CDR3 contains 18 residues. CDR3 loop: CARSLAALTGTSTDTQYF. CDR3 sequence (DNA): TGTGCCAGAAGCTTGGCCGCCCTCACCGGGACTAGCACAGATACGCAGTATTTT.

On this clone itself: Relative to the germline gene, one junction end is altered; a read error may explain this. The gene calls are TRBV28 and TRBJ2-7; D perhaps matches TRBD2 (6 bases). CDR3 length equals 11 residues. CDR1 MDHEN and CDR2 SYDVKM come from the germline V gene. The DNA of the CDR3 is TGTGCGAGCACGGGAGCCTACGAGCAGTACTTC. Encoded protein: CASTGAYEQYF.

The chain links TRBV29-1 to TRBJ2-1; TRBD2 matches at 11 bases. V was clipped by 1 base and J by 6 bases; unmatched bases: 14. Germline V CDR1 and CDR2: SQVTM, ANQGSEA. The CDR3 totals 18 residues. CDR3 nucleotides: TGCAGCGTTGAAGGTGAGACAGATTACACTAGCGGGAGCAATGAGCAGTTCTTC. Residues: CSVEGETDYTSGSNEQFF.

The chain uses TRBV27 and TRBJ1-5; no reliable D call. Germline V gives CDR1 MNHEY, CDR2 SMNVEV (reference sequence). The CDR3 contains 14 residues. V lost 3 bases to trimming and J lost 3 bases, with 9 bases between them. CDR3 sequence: CASSFGQDNQPQHF. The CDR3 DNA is TGTGCCAGCAGTTTTGGGCAGGACAATCAGCCCCAGCATTTT.

Here the CDR3 reads CASSLVDRVAGELFF. CDR3 sequence (DNA): TGTGCCAGCAGCTTGGTGGACAGGGTAGCCGGGGAGCTGTTTTTT. The V gene is TRBV5-6, the J gene TRBJ2-2; 8 bases line up with TRBD1. After removal of 0 bases from V and 6 bases from J, the junction contained 4 bases not matched to a gene. Germline loops: CDR1 SGHDT, CDR2 YYEEEE. The CDR3 extends over 15 amino acids.

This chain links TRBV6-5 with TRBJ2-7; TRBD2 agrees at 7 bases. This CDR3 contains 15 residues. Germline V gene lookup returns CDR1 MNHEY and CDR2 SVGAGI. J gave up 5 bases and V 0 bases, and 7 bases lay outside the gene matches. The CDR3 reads CASSYSRGRDNEQYF. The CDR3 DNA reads TGTGCCAGCAGTTACTCCCGTGGGAGGGATAACGAGCAGTACTTC.

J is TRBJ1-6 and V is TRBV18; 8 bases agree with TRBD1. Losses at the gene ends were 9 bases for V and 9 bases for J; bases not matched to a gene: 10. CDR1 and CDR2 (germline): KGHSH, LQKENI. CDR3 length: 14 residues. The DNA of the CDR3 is TGTGCCAGTTCGCCGGGACAGGCCGGTTCACCCCTCCACTTT. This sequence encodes CASSPGQAGSPLHF.

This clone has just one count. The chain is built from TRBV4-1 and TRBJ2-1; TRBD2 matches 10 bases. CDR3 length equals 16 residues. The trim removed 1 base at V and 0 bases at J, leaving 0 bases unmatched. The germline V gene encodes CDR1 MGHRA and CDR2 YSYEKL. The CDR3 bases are TGCGCCAGCAGCCAAGCTAGCGGGAGCTCCTACAATGAGCAGTTCTTC. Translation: CASSQASGSSYNEQFF.

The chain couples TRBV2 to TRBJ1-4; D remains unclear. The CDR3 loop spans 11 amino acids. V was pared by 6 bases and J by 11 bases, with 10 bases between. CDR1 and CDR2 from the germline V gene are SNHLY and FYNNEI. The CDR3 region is CASSPAGKLFF. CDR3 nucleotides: TGTGCCAGCAGCCCCGCGGGGAAACTGTTTTTT.

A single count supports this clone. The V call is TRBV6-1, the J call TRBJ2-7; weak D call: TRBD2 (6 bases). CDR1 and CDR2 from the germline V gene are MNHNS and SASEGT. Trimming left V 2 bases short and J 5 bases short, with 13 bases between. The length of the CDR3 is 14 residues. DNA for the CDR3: TGTGCCAGCAGTGAAAGCGGGCTCCGCGACGAGCAGTACTTC. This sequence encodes CASSESGLRDEQYF.

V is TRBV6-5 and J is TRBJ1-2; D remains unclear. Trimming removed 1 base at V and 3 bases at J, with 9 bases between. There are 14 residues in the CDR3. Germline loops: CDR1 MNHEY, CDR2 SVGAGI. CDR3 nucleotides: TGTGCCAGCAGTTACTACGGGTCTCACTATGGCTACACCTTC. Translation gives CASSYYGSHYGYTF.

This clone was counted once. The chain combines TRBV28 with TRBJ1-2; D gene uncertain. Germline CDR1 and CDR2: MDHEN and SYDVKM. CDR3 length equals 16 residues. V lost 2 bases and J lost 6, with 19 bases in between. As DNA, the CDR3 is TGTGCCAGCAGTTTAGCCCCTGGGCACGGATTGGATGGCTACACCTTC. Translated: CASSLAPGHGLDGYTF.

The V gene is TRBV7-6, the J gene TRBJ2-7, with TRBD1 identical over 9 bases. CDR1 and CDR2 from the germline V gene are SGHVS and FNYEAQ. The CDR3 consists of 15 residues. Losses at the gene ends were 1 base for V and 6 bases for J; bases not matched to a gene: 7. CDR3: CASSLGGQGEGEQYF. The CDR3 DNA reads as TGTGCCAGCAGCTTAGGGGGACAGGGTGAAGGCGAGCAGTACTTC.

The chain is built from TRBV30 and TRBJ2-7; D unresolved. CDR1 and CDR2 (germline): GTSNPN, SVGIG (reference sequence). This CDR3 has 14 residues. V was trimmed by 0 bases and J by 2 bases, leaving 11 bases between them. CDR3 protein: CAWSVRGYTYEQYF. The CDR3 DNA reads TGTGCCTGGAGTGTACGAGGCTACACCTACGAGCAGTACTTC.

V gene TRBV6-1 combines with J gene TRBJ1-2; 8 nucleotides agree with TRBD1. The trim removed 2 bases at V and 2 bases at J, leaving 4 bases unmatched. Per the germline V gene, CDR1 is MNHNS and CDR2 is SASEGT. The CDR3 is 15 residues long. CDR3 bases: TGTGCCAGCAGTGAAAGGACAGGGATAAACTATGGCTACACCTTC. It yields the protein CASSERTGINYGYTF.

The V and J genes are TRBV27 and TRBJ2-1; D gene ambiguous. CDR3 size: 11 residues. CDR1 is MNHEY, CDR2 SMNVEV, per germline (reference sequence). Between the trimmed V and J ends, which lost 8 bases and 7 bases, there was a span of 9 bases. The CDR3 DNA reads TGTGCCAGCCACTCCGCTAATGAGCAGTTCTTC. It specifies CASHSANEQFF.

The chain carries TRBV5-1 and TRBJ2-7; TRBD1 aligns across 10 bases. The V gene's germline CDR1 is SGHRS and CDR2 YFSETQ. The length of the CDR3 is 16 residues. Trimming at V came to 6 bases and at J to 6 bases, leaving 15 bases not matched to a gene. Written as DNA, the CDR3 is TGCGCCAGCATCCTTATGGCCCGGGACAGGGGATGCGAGCAGTACTTC. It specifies CASILMARDRGCEQYF.